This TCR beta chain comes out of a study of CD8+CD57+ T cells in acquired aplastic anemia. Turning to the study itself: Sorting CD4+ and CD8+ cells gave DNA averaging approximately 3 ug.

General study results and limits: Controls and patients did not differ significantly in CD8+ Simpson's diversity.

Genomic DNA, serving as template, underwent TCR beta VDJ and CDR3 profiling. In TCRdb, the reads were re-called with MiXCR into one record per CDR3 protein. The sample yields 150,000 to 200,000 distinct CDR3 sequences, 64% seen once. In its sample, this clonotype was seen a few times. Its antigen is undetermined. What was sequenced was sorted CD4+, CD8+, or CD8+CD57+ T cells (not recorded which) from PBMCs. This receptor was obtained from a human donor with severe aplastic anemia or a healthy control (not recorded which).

The CDR3 DNA follows: TGCGCCAGCAGCCCGGACAGTAGCACAGATACGCAGTATTTT. Translated: CASSPDSSTDTQYF. The chain recombines TRBV5-1 with TRBJ2-3; TRBD1 is a possible D gene (6 bases). V dropped 4 bases and J dropped 0 bases, with 9 bases sitting between them. Germline loops: CDR1 SGHRS, CDR2 YFSETQ. The CDR3 runs to 14 residues.